The clone carrying this TCR beta chain has ten or more counts. The data were taken from a study of human T cells and chemical hapten exposure. Germline V lookup: CDR1 MNHNY, CDR2 SVGAGI (reference sequence). Trimming cost V 0 bases and J 0 bases, with 10 bases left between them. This CDR3 contains 16 residues. Via MiXCR, TCRdb re-called the RACE reads, giving one row per CDR3 protein. Here the sample spans 35,000 to 45,000 distinct CDR3 sequences, roughly 12% being singletons. The time point denotes: pre-sensitization, week 0. Treatment: therapeutic diphenylcyclopropenone sensitization with weekly scalp DPC.

This sequence joins TRBV6-6 and TRBJ2-3; D is unresolved. This receptor was identified in a woman younger than 45 with alopecia areata. Some clones in this sample may be carry-over from other donors' samples. The specimen comprised whole blood, sampled in connection with sensitization to the hapten diphenylcyclopropenone (DPC). The CDR3 bases are TGTGCCAGCAGTTACTCGAAGGCGATGAGCACAGATACGCAGTATTTT. Translated, it gives CASSYSKAMSTDTQYF.